This T cell receptor (beta chain) was observed in a study of blood T cell repertoires in COVID-19. Study-level information: Researchers got acute and convalescent COVID-19 samples from the United States, Italy and Spain. Sources were T cells, B-cell-depleted T cells, or PBMCs; the material itself was cDNA or gDNA.

This clone was seen once. Study processing details: Amplification with reference gene primers provided the estimates of nucleated cell counts. Profiled with immunoSEQ multiplex PCR; TCRdb holds only in-frame clones, not every one. Clone size and the V and J calls come from that table; the DNA yielded D and trimming. The sample lists about 200,000 clones, 75% to 90% occurring once. The sequenced sample was peripheral blood. This sequence was found in a man in his forties with acute or convalescent COVID-19.

The CDR3 DNA reads TGTGCCGAGGAGGAGCAGTACTTC. Translated, it gives CAEEEQYF. This chain links TRBV12-1 with TRBJ2-7; the table's D call, TRBD2, was not checked against the DNA. TRBV12-1 is listed as a pseudogene. This CDR3 comprises 8 residues.